The present T cell receptor beta chain was sequenced within a study of T cell changes during pregnancy in multiple sclerosis. This clone has a handful of counts. Trimming removed 10 bases from V and 6 bases from J; junction bases left unmatched: 14. CDR3 size: 15 residues. Germline V gives CDR1 ENHRY, CDR2 SYGVKD. Method: immunoSEQ multiplex PCR; TCRdb's copy keeps in-frame clones and lacks some. This sample has 40,000 or so clones; 75% to 95% occur once, and the top ten carry approximately 0.44%. This material consisted of CD4+ T cells from peripheral blood mononuclear cells, taken in the third trimester of pregnancy. The clonotype comes from a female donor with multiple sclerosis, enrolled in a pregnancy study. The rearrangement uses TRBV10-3 and TRBJ1-5; TRBD1 matches 8 bases. The CDR3 region has the DNA TGTGCCAGCAAACCGGACAGGGATTTTACTCAGCCCCAGCATTTT. Protein product: CASKPDRDFTQPQHF.